This is a list of T cell receptor beta chains from one sample in a study of T cell responses to AZD1222 COVID-19 vaccine. Profiling relied on immunoSEQ multiplex PCR, and the TCRdb table lists in-frame clones only, not all of them. The data contain 95,000 to 100,000 clones, 86% of them singletons. Sequences were derived from peripheral blood, sampled on day 0 of AZD1222 vaccination. These receptors were collected from an adult in good health. Both conserved end residues are part of each CDR3. A D gene is named only where the DNA matches it firmly. For some rows the clone size is stated as once, few or many, or as a class when expanded; others skip it.

v_gene	j_gene	d_gene	abundance	CDR3nt	CDR3aa
TRBV6-1	TRBJ2-4	-	-	TGTGCCAGCAGTGAAGACAGTTGGAAAAACATTCAGTACTTC	CASSEDSWKNIQYF
TRBV6-1	TRBJ2-2	-	-	TGTGCCAGCAGTGGGGGCCAAGGGTATGACACCGGGGAGCTGTTTTTT	CASSGGQGYDTGELFF
TRBV30	TRBJ2-5	-	few	TGTGCCTGGAGTAGTGCTCCCCTCCCGACCCAGTACTTC	CAWSSAPLPTQYF
TRBV5-4	TRBJ2-1	-	-	TGTGCCAGCAGCTTGGTTCGGACACTCGGCAATGAGCAGTTCTTC	CASSLVRTLGNEQFF
TRBV11-2	TRBJ2-7	TRBD2	few	TGTGCCAGCAGCTCCCGACTAGCGGGAGGTGCCACCCTTTCCTACGAGCAGTACTTC	CASSSRLAGGATLSYEQYF
TRBV9	TRBJ1-2	-	-	TGTGCCAGCAGCGTATCGGACGGAGCTAACTATGGCTACACCTTC	CASSVSDGANYGYTF
TRBV28	TRBJ1-3	TRBD1	-	TGTGCCAGCAGTTTGGGACAGGCTTTCTCTGGAAACACCATATATTTT	CASSLGQAFSGNTIYF
TRBV10-1	TRBJ2-5	-	-	TGCGCCAGCAGTGACTGCCCCCAAGAGACCCAGTACTTC	CASSDCPQETQYF
TRBV30	TRBJ1-1	TRBD1	-	TGTGCCTGGACCAAAGGACAGGGGAACACTGAAGCTTTCTTT	CAWTKGQGNTEAFF
TRBV9	TRBJ2-7	-	-	TGTGCCAGCAGCGTGGGACTTGCACGGTACGAGCAGTACTTC	CASSVGLARYEQYF